Sequencing of this T cell receptor beta chain was carried out in a study of T cell responses to AZD1222 COVID-19 vaccine. Notes on the study in general: All repertoire sampling was performed exclusively after the peak T cell response. There were mostly white British donors and more females than males, and clonal diversity was possibly underestimated. Two AZD1222 administrations were followed by greater Spike-specific TCR breadth and depth.

A note on this clone: Its antigen is undetermined.

Repertoires were generated with immunoSEQ multiplex PCR, while TCRdb's copy carries only in-frame clones and drops some. The sample records over 60,000 clones, more than 75% being singletons. Trimming shortened V by 1 base and J by 5 bases, and 9 bases separated the two germline ends. This CDR3 is 14 amino acids long. Germline CDR1 reads SGHTA; CDR2 reads FQGNSA. The chain combines TRBV7-2 with TRBJ2-1; maybe TRBD2 (5 bases). The sequencing used peripheral blood, collected 28 days after the second dose of the MenACWY control vaccine. The sequence was obtained from an adult who received the MenACWY meningococcal vaccine as a control. The CDR3 sequence is CASSLGGRDNEQFF. Here the CDR3 DNA reads TGTGCCAGCAGCTTAGGCGGGCGGGACAATGAGCAGTTCTTC.